Below, one T cell receptor beta chain is given with its context. Its antigen is undetermined. Sequenced by immunoSEQ multiplex PCR; TCRdb stores in-frame clones only, minus some. The sample carries some 140,000 clones, 80% to 95% recorded once. V was cut by 1 base and J by 3 bases, with 10 bases left in between. The CDR3 is 15 residues long. The germline CDR1 and CDR2 sequences are SGHDN and FVKESK. These data are taken from a study of T cell responses to AZD1222 COVID-19 vaccine. Study conclusions and caveats: Just five to seven AZD1222 recipients tested seropositive at baseline. Repertoires were collected only later (after the peak T cell response had occurred). Regions left unmutated in variants are reportedly the target of nearly half of spike-specific TCRs.

The source of this sequence is an adult who received the AZD1222 COVID-19 vaccine. The V and J genes are TRBV14 and TRBJ2-1, with D possibly TRBD2 on 6 matching bases. The sequences come from peripheral blood, collected 28 days after the second AZD1222 dose. The CDR3 loop reads CASSQAGGYYNEQFF. The CDR3, as DNA: TGTGCCAGCAGCCAAGCCGGGGGATACTACAATGAGCAGTTCTTC.